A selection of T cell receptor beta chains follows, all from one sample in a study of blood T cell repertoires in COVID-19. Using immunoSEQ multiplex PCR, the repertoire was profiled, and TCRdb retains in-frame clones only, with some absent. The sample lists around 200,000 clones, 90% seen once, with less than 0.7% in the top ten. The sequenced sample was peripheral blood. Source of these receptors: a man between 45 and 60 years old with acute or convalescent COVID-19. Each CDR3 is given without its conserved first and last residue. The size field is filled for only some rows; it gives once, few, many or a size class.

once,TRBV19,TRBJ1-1,ASSVSRDWLQEAF
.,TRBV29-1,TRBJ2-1,SVGTSISDEQF
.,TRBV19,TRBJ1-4,ASSGLTEGGEKLF
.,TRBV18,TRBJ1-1,ASSPGTGREAEAF
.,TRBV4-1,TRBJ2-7,ASSQGTGISYEQY
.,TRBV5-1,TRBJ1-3,ASSQWTGGFGNTIY
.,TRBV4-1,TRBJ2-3,ASSQVGGTQY
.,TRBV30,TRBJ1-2,AWTTGTGIAGYT
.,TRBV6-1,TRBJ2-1,ASSEAFVGGTTDNEQF
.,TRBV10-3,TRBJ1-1,AISESAWGTVNTEAF